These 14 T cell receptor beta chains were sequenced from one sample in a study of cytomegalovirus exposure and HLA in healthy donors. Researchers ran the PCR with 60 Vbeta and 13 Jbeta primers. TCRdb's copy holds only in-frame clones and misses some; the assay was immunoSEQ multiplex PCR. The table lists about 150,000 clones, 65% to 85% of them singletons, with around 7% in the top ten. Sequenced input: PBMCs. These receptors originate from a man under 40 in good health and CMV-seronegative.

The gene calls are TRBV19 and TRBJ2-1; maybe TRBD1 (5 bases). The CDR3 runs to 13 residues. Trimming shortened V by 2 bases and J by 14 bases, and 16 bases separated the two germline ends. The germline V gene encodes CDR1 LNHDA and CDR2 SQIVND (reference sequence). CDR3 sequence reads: CASSISSGRAKFF. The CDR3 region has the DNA TGTGCCAGTAGTATAAGTTCAGGCAGGGCGAAGTTCTTC.

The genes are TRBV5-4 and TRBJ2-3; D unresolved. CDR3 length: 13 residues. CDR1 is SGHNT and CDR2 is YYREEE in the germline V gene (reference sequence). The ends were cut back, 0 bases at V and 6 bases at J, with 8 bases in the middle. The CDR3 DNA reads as TGTGCCAGCAGCTTGGGGAGAGACGATACGCAGTATTTT. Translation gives CASSLGRDDTQYF.

In DNA form, the CDR3 reads TGTGCCAGCAGTTTATCTGAGACAGAAGAGACCCAGTACTTC. It translates to CASSLSETEETQYF. This sequence joins TRBV28 and TRBJ2-5, with a possible D match to TRBD1 (5 bases). The germline CDR1 and CDR2 sequences are MDHEN and SYDVKM. The V gene lost 1 base and the J gene lost 3 bases, with 9 bases spanning the gap. CDR3 length equals 14 residues.

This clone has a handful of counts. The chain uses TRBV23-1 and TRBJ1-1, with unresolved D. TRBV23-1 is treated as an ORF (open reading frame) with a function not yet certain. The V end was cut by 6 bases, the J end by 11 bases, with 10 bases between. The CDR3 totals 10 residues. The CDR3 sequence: CASSRREAFF. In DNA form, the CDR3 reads TGCGCCAGCAGCCGGAGGGAGGCTTTCTTT.

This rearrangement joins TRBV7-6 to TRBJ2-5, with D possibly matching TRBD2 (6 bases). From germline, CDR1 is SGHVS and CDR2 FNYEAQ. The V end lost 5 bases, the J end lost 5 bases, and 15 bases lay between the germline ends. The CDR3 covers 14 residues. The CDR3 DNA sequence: TGTGCCAGCAGCCCGTCCACCGCGGGGGAGACCCAGTACTTC. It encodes CASSPSTAGETQYF. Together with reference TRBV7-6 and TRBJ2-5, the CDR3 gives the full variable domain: GAGVSQSPRYKVTKRGQDVALRCDPISGHVSLYWYRQALGQGPEFLTYFNYEAQQDKSGLPNDRFSAERPEGSISTLTIQRTEQRDSAMYRCASSPSTAGETQYFGPGTRLLVL.

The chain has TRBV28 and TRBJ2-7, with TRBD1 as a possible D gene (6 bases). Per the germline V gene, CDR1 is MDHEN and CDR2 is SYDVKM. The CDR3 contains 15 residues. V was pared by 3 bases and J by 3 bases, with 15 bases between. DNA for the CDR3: TGTGCCAGCAGTTTCCGGGACACCGGGCTCTACGAGCAGTACTTC. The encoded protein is CASSFRDTGLYEQYF. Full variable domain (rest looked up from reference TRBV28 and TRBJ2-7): DVKVTQSSRYLVKRTGEKVFLECVQDMDHENMFWYRQDPGLGLRLIYFSYDVKMKEKGDIPEGYSVSREKKERFSLILESASTNQTSMYLCASSFRDTGLYEQYFGPGTRLTVT.

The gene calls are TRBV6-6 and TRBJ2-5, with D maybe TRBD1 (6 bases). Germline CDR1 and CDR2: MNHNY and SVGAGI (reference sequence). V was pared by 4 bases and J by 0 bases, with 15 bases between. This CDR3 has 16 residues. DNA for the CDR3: TGTGCCAGCAGTTTGAGCCCAAGGGACAACCAAGAGACCCAGTACTTC. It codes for CASSLSPRDNQETQYF.

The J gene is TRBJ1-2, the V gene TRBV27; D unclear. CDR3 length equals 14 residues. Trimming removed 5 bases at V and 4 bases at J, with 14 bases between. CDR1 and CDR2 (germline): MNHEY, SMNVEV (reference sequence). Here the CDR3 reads CASSLSGYLYGYTF. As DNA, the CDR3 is TGTGCCAGCAGTCTGTCCGGGTATCTCTATGGCTACACCTTC.

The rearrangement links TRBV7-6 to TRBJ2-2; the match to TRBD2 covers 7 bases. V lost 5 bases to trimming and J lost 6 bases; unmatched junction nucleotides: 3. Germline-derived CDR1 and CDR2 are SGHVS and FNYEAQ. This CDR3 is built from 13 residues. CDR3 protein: CASSLSGAGELFF. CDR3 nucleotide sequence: TGTGCCAGCAGCCTCAGCGGGGCCGGGGAGCTGTTTTTT.

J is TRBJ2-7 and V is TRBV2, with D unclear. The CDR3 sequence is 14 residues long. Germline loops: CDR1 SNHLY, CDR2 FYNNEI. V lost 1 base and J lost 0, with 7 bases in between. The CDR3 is CASSEDLNSYEQYF. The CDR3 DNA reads TGTGCCAGCAGTGAAGACTTGAACTCCTACGAGCAGTACTTC.

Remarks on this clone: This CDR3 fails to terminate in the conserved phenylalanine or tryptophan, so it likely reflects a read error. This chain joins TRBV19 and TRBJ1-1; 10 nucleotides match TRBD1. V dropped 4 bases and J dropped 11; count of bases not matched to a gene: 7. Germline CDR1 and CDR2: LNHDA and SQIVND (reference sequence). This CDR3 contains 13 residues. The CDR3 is CASSTPGQGRAFI. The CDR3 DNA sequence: TGTGCCAGTAGTACTCCGGGACAGGGGAGGGCTTTCATT.

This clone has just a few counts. The CDR3 DNA reads as TGCAGCTTCAGGGCGGGAGGGCCTTACAATGAGCAGTTCTTC. It specifies CSFRAGGPYNEQFF. The rearrangement uses TRBV29-1 and TRBJ2-1; TRBD2 matches 9 bases. Trimming cost V 8 bases and J 4 bases; bases outside gene matches: 9. CDR1 is SQVTM and CDR2 is ANQGSEA in the germline V gene. This CDR3 region has 14 residues.

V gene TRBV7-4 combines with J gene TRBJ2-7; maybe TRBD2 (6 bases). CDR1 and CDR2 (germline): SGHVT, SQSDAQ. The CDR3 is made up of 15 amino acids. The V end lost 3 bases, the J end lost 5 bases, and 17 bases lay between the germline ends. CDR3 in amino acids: CASSFAGLARHEQYF. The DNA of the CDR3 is TGTGCCAGCAGCTTCGCGGGGCTAGCCAGACACGAGCAGTACTTC.

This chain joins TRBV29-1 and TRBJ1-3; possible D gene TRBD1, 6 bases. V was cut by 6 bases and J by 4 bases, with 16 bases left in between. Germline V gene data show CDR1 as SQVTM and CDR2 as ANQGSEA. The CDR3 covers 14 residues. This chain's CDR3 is CSVQQGLLGNTIYF. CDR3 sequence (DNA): TGCAGCGTCCAACAGGGCCTCCTCGGAAACACCATATATTTT.